The 17 T cell receptor beta chains below come from one sample, sequenced in a study of control samples from healthy donors and cancer patients. Data came from immunoSEQ multiplex PCR; TCRdb stores just in-frame clones and leaves some out. The sample lists approximately 210,000 clones, roughly nine tenths occurring once. Specimen: blood. Source of these receptors: a man aged 25-40 years in good health.

V gene TRBV19 combines with J gene TRBJ1-1, with a tentative D call TRBD1 (5 bases). The CDR3 runs 13 residues. V was shortened by 3 bases and J by 7 bases, with 12 bases between the two germline ends. Germline V lookup: CDR1 LNHDA, CDR2 SQIVND (reference sequence). This CDR3 is CASSIRGVDEAFF. Written as DNA, the CDR3 is TGTGCCAGTAGTATCCGGGGCGTCGATGAAGCTTTCTTT.

The V and J genes are TRBV7-8 and TRBJ1-2, with D possibly TRBD1 on 5 matching bases. Trimming removed 8 bases from V and 3 bases from J, with 13 bases in between. CDR3 length equals 13 residues. CDR1 and CDR2 (germline): SGHVS, FQNEAQ. CDR3 amino acids: CASWDPADYGYTF. For the CDR3, the DNA is TGTGCCAGCTGGGACCCAGCGGACTATGGCTACACCTTC.

The chain is built from TRBV24-1 and TRBJ2-1; 7 nucleotides line up with TRBD2. CDR3 size: 17 residues. CDR1 KGHDR and CDR2 SFDVKD come from the germline V gene. J gave up 0 bases and V 2 bases, and 6 bases lay outside the gene matches. Here the CDR3 reads CATSDSLGGSSYNEQFF. The DNA of the CDR3 is TGTGCCACCAGTGATTCGTTGGGCGGGAGCTCCTACAATGAGCAGTTCTTC.

The rearrangement joins TRBV11-2 to TRBJ1-6; tentative D call: TRBD1 (5 bases). V lost 2 bases to trimming and J lost 9 bases, with 14 bases between them. This CDR3 region has 15 residues. Germline CDR1 and CDR2: SGHAT and FQNNGV. CDR3 DNA sequence: TGTGCCAGCAGCTTATCTTCAGGGTACAGTTCACCCCTCCACTTT. Amino acids: CASSLSSGYSSPLHF.

The chain recombines TRBV9 with TRBJ2-6; 7 nucleotides match TRBD1. CDR1 SGDLS and CDR2 YYNGEE come from the germline V gene. CDR3 length: 18 residues. Trimming took 3 bases from V and 6 from J; bases not matched to a gene: 15. This CDR3 reads CASSADGTAALLANVLTF. The CDR3 nucleotides read TGTGCCAGCAGCGCAGACGGGACAGCAGCTCTGTTGGCCAACGTCCTGACTTTC.

V is TRBV9 and J is TRBJ1-1; no firm D call. The CDR3 totals 14 residues. The germline V gene has CDR1 SGDLS and CDR2 YYNGEE. Trimming pared 2 bases from V and 1 base from J, leaving 9 bases between. CDR3 sequence reads: CASSVFAGNTEAFF. In DNA, the CDR3 is TGTGCCAGCAGCGTTTTTGCCGGGAACACTGAAGCTTTCTTT.

V usage is TRBV10-3 and J usage is TRBJ1-1; no firm D call. The V gene's germline CDR1 is ENHRY and CDR2 SYGVKD. The CDR3 runs to 14 residues. Trimming took off 4 bases at V and 1 base at J, with 10 bases between the two ends. The CDR3 reads CAISGSVSNTEAFF. The CDR3 region has the DNA TGTGCCATCAGTGGCTCAGTATCGAACACTGAAGCTTTCTTT.

The chain couples TRBV14 to TRBJ2-7; 11 bases are shared with TRBD2. V gave up 0 bases and J gave up 2 bases; unmatched junction bases: 6. The CDR3 extends over 17 amino acids. Germline loops: CDR1 SGHDN, CDR2 FVKESK. The CDR3 DNA follows: TGTGCCAGCAGCCAAGATTTAATACTAGCGGGGGCCTACGAGCAGTACTTC. The encoded protein is CASSQDLILAGAYEQYF.

This chain joins TRBV12-5 and TRBJ2-3; D could derive from TRBD1 or TRBD2 (5 bases each). This CDR3 has 14 residues. The germline V and J ends were trimmed by 5 bases and 3 bases, with 12 bases remaining between them. Germline V lookup: CDR1 LGHNT, CDR2 FRNRAP. This chain's CDR3 is CASGPGPATDTQYF. The CDR3 DNA sequence: TGTGCTAGTGGTCCGGGACCGGCGACAGATACGCAGTATTTT.

Only a few counts were recorded for this clone. CDR3 amino acids: CASSVVGTVSYNEQFF. In DNA, the CDR3 is TGTGCCAGCAGCGTAGTGGGTACAGTCTCCTACAATGAGCAGTTCTTC. The rearrangement uses TRBV9 and TRBJ2-1; D is unclear. V shed 0 bases and J shed 0 bases, with 10 bases lying between them. This CDR3 has 16 residues. Per the germline V gene, CDR1 is SGDLS and CDR2 is YYNGEE.

The genes are TRBV5-5 and TRBJ2-7; 10 bases are shared with TRBD1. Trimming removed 0 bases from V and 4 bases from J; junction bases left unmatched: 4. Germline loops: CDR1 SGHKS, CDR2 YYEKEE (reference sequence). The CDR3 loop spans 15 amino acids. CDR3 residues: CASSLGDRGLYEQYF. The CDR3, as DNA: TGTGCCAGCAGCTTGGGAGACAGGGGGCTGTACGAGCAGTACTTC. Complete variable domain (other parts from reference TRBV5-5 and TRBJ2-7): DAGVTQSPTHLIKTRGQQVTLRCSPISGHKSVSWYQQVLGQGPQFIFQYYEKEERGRGNFPDRFSARQFPNYSSELNVNALLLGDSALYLCASSLGDRGLYEQYFGPGTRLTVT.

In regard to this clone: Other DNA sequences from this sample encode an identical CDR3 as well. CDR3 in DNA: TGCGCCAGCAGCTTGGTGCCAGGGTCCTACAATGAGCAGTTCTTC. Protein product: CASSLVPGSYNEQFF. J is TRBJ2-1 and V is TRBV5-1; tentatively, D is TRBD1 (5 bases). CDR3 length equals 15 residues. Trimming removed 0 bases from V and 1 base from J, with 8 bases in between. From germline, CDR1 is SGHRS and CDR2 YFSETQ.

This chain links TRBV7-9 with TRBJ1-2; 8 bases map to TRBD1. V was pared by 5 bases and J by 4 bases, with 3 bases of the junction left unmatched. Germline assignment: CDR1 SEHNR and CDR2 FQNEAQ (reference sequence). The CDR3 spans 13 residues. The CDR3 nucleotides are TGTGCCAGCAGCCGCAGGGGGCTCTATGGCTACACCTTC. Its translation: CASSRRGLYGYTF. The full variable domain, completed using reference TRBV7-9 and TRBJ1-2, is DTGVSQNPRHKITKRGQNVTFRCDPISEHNRLYWYRQTLGQGPEFLTYFQNEAQLEKSRLLSDRFSAERPKGSFSTLEIQRTEQGDSAMYLCASSRRGLYGYTFGSGTRLTVV.

CDR3 in amino acids: CASSQVHPLGQGAFGQPQHF. The CDR3 DNA is TGTGCCAGCAGCCAAGTACATCCCCTCGGACAGGGGGCGTTCGGGCAGCCCCAGCATTTT. This chain links TRBV4-2 with TRBJ1-5; 11 bases fit TRBD1. This CDR3 has 20 residues. Losses at the gene ends were 1 base for V and 7 bases for J; bases not matched to a gene: 18. Germline V lookup: CDR1 LGHNA, CDR2 YNFKEQ.

This clone was seen a single time. The V call is TRBV19, the J call TRBJ1-6; a weak D match, TRBD1 (5 bases). Trimming pared 0 bases from V and 6 bases from J, leaving 12 bases between. The germline V gene encodes CDR1 LNHDA and CDR2 SQIVND (reference sequence). The CDR3 runs to 16 residues. DNA of the CDR3: TGTGCCAGTAGTATAGATCGCCCGGGGGGTAATTCACCCCTCCACTTT. It is translated as CASSIDRPGGNSPLHF.

The chain employs TRBV21-1 and TRBJ1-1; whether TRBD1, the table's D call, matches the DNA was not checked. TRBV21-1 is flagged as a pseudogene. The length of the CDR3 is 12 residues. The CDR3 coding sequence is TGTGCCAGCAGAGGCAGGGATATTGAAGCTTTCTTT. It yields the protein CASRGRDIEAFF.

The CDR3 protein is CASTLGTGPNQPQHF. CDR3 nucleotides: TGTGCCAGCACCCTGGGGACAGGGCCCAATCAGCCCCAGCATTTT. The gene calls are TRBV7-9 and TRBJ1-5; 9 bases map to TRBD1. CDR3 length equals 15 residues. The germline V gene has CDR1 SEHNR and CDR2 FQNEAQ (reference sequence). V shed 7 bases, J shed 3 bases, and the junction held 7 bases outside the gene matches.